This T cell receptor beta chain was sequenced during a study of blood T cells in healthy people across ages. General study results and limits: Using unsorted PBMCs precluded a conclusive naive versus antigen-experienced comparison. In the absence of known donor CMV status, changes in expanded clonotypes were possibly confounded.

A second PCR of 7 to 11 cycles used a sample-barcoded 5' primer and a J-beta primer mix. Each sample provided no less than 2.5 million CDR3-containing paired-end reads. MiXCR, applied by TCRdb to the 5' RACE reads, yields one record per CDR3 protein. The sample lists about 1.8 million distinct CDR3 sequences, approximately 50% occurring once. Remarks on this clonotype: Its matching antigen is unknown.

V lost 5 bases and J lost 6, with 12 bases in between. Germline CDR1 and CDR2: KGHDR and SFDVKD. The length of the CDR3 is 13 residues. This chain joins TRBV24-1 and TRBJ1-2; D is unclear. Sequencing was carried out using blood. This receptor was identified in a woman in her thirties or forties in good health. This CDR3 is CATSGPERDGYTF. For the CDR3, the DNA is TGTGCCACCAGTGGGCCGGAAAGGGATGGCTACACCTTC.